Below are 21 T cell receptor beta chains sequenced from a single sample in a study of identical twins. TCRdb fed the 5' RACE reads into MiXCR, producing one record per CDR3 protein. The sample includes 1.5 million or so distinct CDR3 sequences, around a third of them seen just once. The specimen sequenced was cord blood. These receptors all come from a newborn girl in good health.

The chain joins TRBV29-1 to TRBJ1-4, with TRBD1 identical over 10 bases. Germline CDR1 SQVTM, CDR2 ANQGSEA. Trimming removed 6 bases from V and 1 base from J; junction bases left unmatched: 5. CDR3 length: 15 amino acids. This CDR3 reads CSVARTGGTNEKLFF. CDR3 bases: TGCAGCGTAGCAAGGACAGGGGGAACTAATGAAAAACTGTTTTTT.

A few counts support this clonotype. V gene TRBV18 combines with J gene TRBJ2-1; D may be TRBD1 or TRBD2 (5 bases each). This CDR3 spans 16 amino acids. V was pared by 0 bases and J by 4 bases, with 13 bases between. The germline gives CDR1 KGHSH, CDR2 LQKENI. The CDR3 protein is CASSPPVRDRYNEQFF. CDR3 nucleotides: TGTGCCAGCTCACCACCGGTTAGGGACCGGTACAATGAGCAGTTCTTC.

V gene TRBV29-1 combines with J gene TRBJ2-7, with D tentatively TRBD1 or TRBD2 (6 bases each). The CDR3 consists of 11 residues. Trimming took 7 bases from V and 2 from J, leaving 9 bases between them. Germline V CDR1 and CDR2: SQVTM, ANQGSEA. In DNA form, the CDR3 reads TGCAGCGGGGGGGCTCCCTACGAGCAGTACTTC. Amino acids: CSGGAPYEQYF.

The V gene is TRBV12-3 or TRBV12-4, the J gene TRBJ2-1, with D tentatively TRBD1 or TRBD2 (7 bases each). The J call could be wrong; TRBJ2-7 is a better fit for the DNA end. This CDR3 spans 19 amino acids. CDR3 bases: TGTGCCAGCAGTTTTAAGGGGGCGGGAGATAGCATATCCTACAATGAGCAGTACTTC. Amino acid sequence: CASSFKGAGDSISYNEQYF.

Worth noting for this clonotype: Just one base apart from a much larger clone, this may be a read error. V and J are TRBV29-1 and TRBJ2-1; 10 bases are shared with TRBD1. V dropped 5 bases and J dropped 3; count of bases not matched to a gene: 1. The CDR3 spans 13 residues. Germline values: CDR1 SQVTM, CDR2 ANQGSEA. CDR3 in DNA: TGCAGCGTTCGGGACAGGGGCTACAATGAGCAGTTCTTC. Its translation is CSVRDRGYNEQFF.

This clonotype was counted only a few times. In DNA form, the CDR3 reads TGCAGTGCTATATTGCGGGGGCCCTCCTTCTACGAGCAGTACTTC. Its protein product is CSAILRGPSFYEQYF. The chain employs TRBV20-1 and TRBJ2-7, with D perhaps TRBD2 (7 bases). The CDR3 runs to 15 residues. V lost 4 bases and J lost 3, with 19 bases in between. Per germline, CDR1 DFQATT and CDR2 SNEGSKA (reference sequence).

The sample holds a few counts of this clonotype. The J gene is TRBJ2-7, the V gene TRBV6-6; maybe TRBD2 (6 bases). CDR1 is MNHNY, CDR2 SVGAGI, per germline (reference sequence). The CDR3 length is 16 residues. The V end lost 0 bases, the J end lost 2 bases, and 14 bases lay between the germline ends. The CDR3 sequence: CASSYSGSGLTYEQYF. The CDR3 bases are TGTGCCAGCAGTTACTCGGGTAGCGGACTGACCTACGAGCAGTACTTC.

The chain employs TRBV29-1 and TRBJ1-1; weak D call: TRBD1 (5 bases). The CDR3 is 10 residues long. V lost 3 bases to trimming and J lost 6 bases, with 5 bases between them. Germline lookup yields CDR1 SQVTM and CDR2 ANQGSEA. CDR3 sequence: CSVEGAEAFF. The CDR3 DNA reads TGCAGCGTTGAGGGGGCTGAAGCTTTCTTT. Supplemented by reference TRBV29-1 and TRBJ1-1, the full variable domain reads SAVISQKPSRDICQRGTSLTIQCQVDSQVTMMFWYRQQPGQSLTLIATANQGSEATYESGFVIDKFPISRPNLTFSTLTVSNMSPEDSSIYLCSVEGAEAFFGQGTRLTVV.

The V and J genes are TRBV24-1 and TRBJ2-2; 8 bases agree with TRBD2. V gave up 2 bases and J gave up 6 bases; unmatched junction bases: 1. This CDR3 region has 14 residues. Germline CDR1 is KGHDR and CDR2 is SFDVKD. The chain's CDR3 is CATSDSGLAGELFF. In nucleotides, the CDR3 is TGTGCCACCAGTGATTCGGGACTAGCCGGGGAGCTGTTTTTT.

This clonotype was seen at least ten times. The chain carries TRBV9 and TRBJ2-5, with 10 bases lining up with TRBD1. The CDR3 runs 14 residues. The germline V gene has CDR1 SGDLS and CDR2 YYNGEE. Trimming cost V 7 bases and J 1 base; bases outside gene matches: 4. The CDR3 sequence: CASGTGVFQETQYF. CDR3 in DNA: TGTGCCAGCGGGACAGGGGTCTTCCAAGAGACCCAGTACTTC. Filled out from reference TRBV9 and TRBJ2-5, the complete variable domain reads DSGVTQTPKHLITATGQRVTLRCSPRSGDLSVYWYQQSLDQGLQFLIQYYNGEERAKGNILERFSAQQFPDLHSELNLSSLELGDSALYFCASGTGVFQETQYFGPGTRLLVL.

This clonotype was found many times. V usage is TRBV5-1 and J usage is TRBJ1-4; 9 nucleotides align to TRBD1. Germline trimming cut 0 bases from V and 11 bases from J; bases unmatched to any gene: 5. The CDR3 contains 14 residues. From germline, CDR1 is SGHRS and CDR2 YFSETQ. CDR3 amino acids: CASSLDRGLKKLFF. DNA of the CDR3: TGCGCCAGCAGCTTGGACAGGGGGCTGAAGAAACTGTTTTTT.

The chain employs TRBV20-1 and TRBJ2-3; 7 bases line up with TRBD2. CDR1 is DFQATT, CDR2 SNEGSKA, per germline (reference sequence). The CDR3 runs to 15 residues. With 8 bases clipped from V and 0 bases from J, the junction kept 11 bases outside the gene matches. In DNA form, the CDR3 reads TGCAGTACTCCTCCCGCGGGAGAGAGCACAGATACGCAGTATTTT. Translated: CSTPPAGESTDTQYF.

This clonotype was recorded a few times. This chain links TRBV3-1 with TRBJ1-2; 7 bases agree with TRBD1. CDR3 size: 14 residues. The germline gives CDR1 LGHDT, CDR2 YNNKEL (reference sequence). V was pared by 4 bases and J by 4 bases, with 6 bases of the junction left unmatched. The chain's CDR3 is CASSPGTAGYGYTF. CDR3 bases: TGTGCCAGCAGCCCTGGGACAGCCGGCTATGGCTACACCTTC.

This clonotype was observed a handful of times. The V call is TRBV3-1, the J call TRBJ2-1, with 7 bases identical to TRBD1. J was trimmed by 8 bases and V by 1 base; bases with no gene match: 11. In germline, CDR1 is LGHDT, CDR2 YNNKEL (reference sequence). This CDR3 has 16 amino acids. The CDR3 reads CASSQGTGLQGDEQFF. The CDR3 bases are TGTGCCAGCAGCCAAGGGACAGGCCTCCAAGGGGATGAGCAGTTCTTC.

This clonotype was observed a handful of times. The chain is built from TRBV28 and TRBJ2-7; D not resolved. The J call may be incorrect, as the DNA end agrees better with TRBJ2-5. The CDR3 length is 13 residues. CDR1 is MDHEN and CDR2 is SYDVKM in the germline V gene. Written as DNA, the CDR3 is TGTGCCAGCAGTCCCTATGGCTCGGAGACCCAGTACTTC. Translated, it gives CASSPYGSETQYF.

At least ten counts were recorded for this clonotype. The junction does not match germline at one end; this may be a read error. The rearrangement joins TRBV5-1 to TRBJ2-3; the D call may be TRBD1 or TRBD2 (5 bases each). The germline gives CDR1 SGHRS, CDR2 YFSETQ. CDR3 length equals 13 residues. In nucleotides, the CDR3 is TGTGCCAGCAGTGGGGGTCGGACAGATACGCAGTATTTT. Translating gives CASSGGRTDTQYF.

CDR3 protein: CASSPRDRVDKLFF. The CDR3 DNA is TGTGCCAGCAGTCCCCGGGACAGGGTAGACAAACTGTTTTTT. The chain recombines TRBV6-1 with TRBJ1-4; 9 bases match TRBD1. Trimming at V came to 5 bases and at J to 11 bases, leaving 9 bases not matched to a gene. This CDR3 comprises 14 residues. Germline CDR1 reads MNHNS; CDR2 reads SASEGT.

This clonotype was detected a few times. The chain recombines TRBV20-1 with TRBJ2-4; TRBD1 is a possible D gene (7 bases). CDR1 is DFQATT, CDR2 SNEGSKA, per germline (reference sequence). V was clipped by 6 bases and J by 7 bases, with 13 bases between them. CDR3 size: 12 residues. This chain's CDR3 is CSAPTGRNIQYF. Written as DNA, the CDR3 is TGCAGTGCCCCGACAGGGAGGAACATTCAGTACTTC.

The rearrangement links TRBV7-9 to TRBJ2-4; a possible D gene is TRBD1 (5 bases). TRBJ2-7 explains the end of the DNA better; the J call may be wrong. CDR3 length: 17 residues. Germline V gene sequence: CDR1 SEHNR, CDR2 FQNEAQ (reference sequence). The CDR3 loop reads CASSLVSMRQRTYEQYF. CDR3 nucleotide sequence: TGTGCCAGCAGCTTAGTCTCAATGCGACAGAGAACCTACGAGCAGTACTTC.

This clonotype was counted once. An end of the junction does not agree with germline; a read error may underlie this. The rearrangement links TRBV28 to TRBJ2-1, with 11 bases that match TRBD2. The CDR3 consists of 16 residues. Germline V gene data show CDR1 as MDHEN and CDR2 as SYDVKM. The CDR3 loop reads CASSRLAGPSFFEHFF. CDR3 in DNA: TGTGCCAGCAGCCGACTAGCGGGGCCCTCCTTTTTCGAGCACTTCTTC.

This clonotype was seen a few times. The rearrangement uses TRBV10-3 and TRBJ1-1; D might be TRBD1 (5 bases). Germline assignment: CDR1 ENHRY and CDR2 SYGVKD. The CDR3 is 14 amino acids. V shed 7 bases and J shed 1 base, with 13 bases lying between them. CDR3 DNA: TGTGCCATCACCGCGCGGGGCACGAACACTGAAGCTTTCTTT. Translated: CAITARGTNTEAFF.